The 26 T cell receptor beta chains in this list originate from one sample, sequenced in a study of T-cell reconstitution after alpha-beta-depleted transplantation in children. Preparation of the TCRbeta library involved a method that used unique molecular identifiers. From the PCR reads, TCRdb called clonotypes with MiXCR, one entry per CDR3 protein. The sample consists of a few hundred thousand distinct CDR3 sequences, roughly a quarter of them appearing once. The source material was PBMCs, mostly from graft donor cells, sampled 360 days after TCRalphabeta/CD19-depleted stem cell transplant. These receptors were taken from a female patient aged 2-9 years who had a stem cell transplant for congenital amegakaryocytic thrombocytopenia, so the T cells may come from the graft donor.

This chain uses TRBV6-2 or TRBV6-3 with TRBJ2-7; the D gene is possibly TRBD1 (6 bases). Trimming took off 2 bases at V and 3 bases at J, with 14 bases between the two ends. Germline loops: CDR1 MNHEY, CDR2 SVGEGT. The CDR3 totals 15 residues. Here the CDR3 reads CASSYPQTGLYEQYF. CDR3 DNA sequence: TGTGCCAGCAGTTACCCCCAGACAGGACTCTACGAGCAGTACTTC.

V is TRBV18 and J is TRBJ2-2; D is uncertain. Germline values: CDR1 KGHSH, CDR2 LQKENI. CDR3 length: 13 residues. V shed 3 bases and J shed 4 bases, with 6 bases lying between them. The DNA for the CDR3 is TGTGCCAGCTCACCCACAGCCACCGGGGAGCTGTTTTTT. As protein: CASSPTATGELFF. Combining the CDR3 with reference TRBV18 and TRBJ2-2 gives the whole variable domain NAGVMQNPRHLVRRRGQEARLRCSPMKGHSHVYWYRQLPEEGLKFMVYLQKENIIDESGMPKERFSAEFPKEGPSILRIQQVVRGDSAAYFCASSPTATGELFFGEGSRLTVL.

This clonotype was picked up many times. The chain is built from TRBV12-3 or TRBV12-4 and TRBJ2-2, with D possibly TRBD1 on 6 matching bases. The CDR3 runs to 16 residues. Trimming left V 8 bases short and J 2 bases short, with 18 bases between. CDR3 residues: CASQPSPRGNTGELFF. The CDR3 DNA sequence: TGTGCCAGCCAACCTTCTCCCAGGGGCAACACCGGGGAGCTGTTTTTT.

This clonotype was seen only a few times. This chain joins TRBV3-1 and TRBJ2-3; D is undetermined. From germline, CDR1 is LGHDT and CDR2 YNNKEL (reference sequence). V was trimmed by 2 bases and J by 4 bases, leaving 10 bases between them. The CDR3 spans 14 residues. The CDR3 sequence is CASSQQVGPDTQYF. DNA of the CDR3: TGTGCCAGCAGCCAACAGGTGGGCCCAGATACGCAGTATTTT.

This clonotype was seen a few times. The chain recombines TRBV24-1 with TRBJ2-5; D is perhaps TRBD1 (6 bases). Germline CDR1 KGHDR, CDR2 SFDVKD. There are 17 residues in the CDR3. Deletions cut 4 bases from V and 2 bases from J, with 19 bases between. The CDR3: CATSDTDRTRAQETQYF. The CDR3 bases are TGTGCCACCAGTGACACAGACAGGACGCGCGCACAAGAGACCCAGTACTTC.

Note on this clonotype: A clone one base away is much larger, so this may be a read error. The rearrangement uses TRBV5-1 and TRBJ2-3; D remains unclear. Germline CDR1 is SGHRS and CDR2 is YFSETQ. V lost 4 bases, J lost 4 bases, and 10 bases lay in between. The CDR3 extends over 13 amino acids. CDR3 DNA: TGCGCCAGCAGCACCCAGGATCCAGATACGCAGTATTTT. Translated: CASSTQDPDTQYF.

Only a few counts were recorded for this clonotype. For the CDR3, the DNA is TGTGCCAGCAGCCCCAGGGTATGGGACTATGGCTACACCTTC. It is translated as CASSPRVWDYGYTF. The rearrangement uses TRBV11-1 and TRBJ1-2; D perhaps matches TRBD1 (5 bases). The length of the CDR3 is 14 residues. Trimming removed 5 bases from V and 3 bases from J, with 13 bases in between. Germline-derived CDR1 and CDR2 are SGHAT and FQDESV (reference sequence).

The gene calls are TRBV19 and TRBJ1-1; 8 bases fit TRBD1. V shed 4 bases and J 8 bases; nucleotides not matched to a gene: 3. The CDR3 loop spans 12 amino acids. Germline V gene lookup returns CDR1 LNHDA and CDR2 SQIVND (reference sequence). The CDR3 loop reads CASSKRDREAFF. CDR3 nucleotides: TGTGCCAGTAGTAAACGGGACAGGGAAGCTTTCTTT.

The rearrangement joins TRBV3-1 to TRBJ2-3; 9 bases are shared with TRBD1. The CDR3 spans 15 residues. CDR1 is LGHDT, CDR2 YNNKEL, per germline (reference sequence). Germline trimming cut 3 bases from V and 4 bases from J; bases unmatched to any gene: 5. The DNA for the CDR3 is TGTGCCAGCAGCCACGGGACAGGGATCGCAGATACGCAGTATTTT. The encoded protein is CASSHGTGIADTQYF.

The J gene is TRBJ2-1, the V gene TRBV11-2, with D perhaps TRBD2 (5 bases). Germline CDR1 reads SGHAT; CDR2 reads FQNNGV. V shed 5 bases and J shed 5 bases, with 13 bases lying between them. CDR3 length: 14 amino acids. The CDR3, as DNA: TGTGCCAGCAGCGTCCTCCCAGCGGACAATGAGCAGTTCTTC. Translated: CASSVLPADNEQFF.

This sequence joins TRBV7-9 and TRBJ2-1; no definite D call. The CDR3 length is 14 residues. Trimming took 7 bases from V and 7 from J, leaving 17 bases between them. Germline V gene sequence: CDR1 SEHNR, CDR2 FQNEAQ (reference sequence). CDR3 protein: CASTPPDGPNEQFF. The DNA for the CDR3 is TGTGCCAGCACCCCCCCCGACGGACCTAATGAGCAGTTCTTC.

Only a few counts were recorded for this clonotype. The chain uses TRBV20-1 and TRBJ1-2; unclear D gene. The CDR3 consists of 12 residues. Between the trimmed V and J ends, which lost 3 bases and 5 bases, there was a span of 10 bases. In germline, CDR1 is DFQATT, CDR2 SNEGSKA (reference sequence). The CDR3 region has the DNA TGCAGTGCTAGCCCACAGATATATGGCTACACCTTC. Residues: CSASPQIYGYTF.

The J gene is TRBJ2-1, the V gene TRBV7-9; D unresolved. The length of the CDR3 is 13 residues. Germline V gene data show CDR1 as SEHNR and CDR2 as FQNEAQ (reference sequence). Trimming removed 4 bases from V and 4 bases from J, with 8 bases in between. This chain's CDR3 is CASSSTTYNEQFF. The CDR3 coding sequence is TGTGCCAGCAGCTCGACAACGTACAATGAGCAGTTCTTC.

This chain uses TRBV28 with TRBJ2-1, with unresolved D. Germline CDR1 is MDHEN and CDR2 is SYDVKM. With 8 bases removed from V and 2 bases from J, the gap between germline ends came to 10 bases. There are 13 residues in the CDR3. The CDR3: CASRKITYNEQFF. The CDR3 nucleotides read TGTGCCAGCCGAAAGATAACCTACAATGAGCAGTTCTTC.

The chain has TRBV20-1 and TRBJ1-6; D ambiguous. The CDR3 is 14 residues long. Trimming cost V 2 bases and J 6 bases, with 11 bases left between them. The germline V gene has CDR1 DFQATT and CDR2 SNEGSKA (reference sequence). The CDR3 DNA is TGCAGTGCTAGAAAGGCGGGTCTTAATTCACCCCTCCACTTT. Its protein is CSARKAGLNSPLHF.

The sample holds a few counts of this clonotype. This chain uses TRBV24-1 with TRBJ2-6; D is possibly TRBD2 (6 bases). V gave up 8 bases and J gave up 2 bases, with 21 bases separating them. From germline, CDR1 is KGHDR and CDR2 SFDVKD. The CDR3 covers 18 residues. The CDR3 region is CATNETEGPVAGANVLTF. In DNA, the CDR3 is TGTGCCACCAACGAAACGGAGGGGCCCGTGGCTGGGGCCAACGTCCTGACTTTC.

This clonotype was observed a few times. This chain connects TRBV6-2 or TRBV6-3 to TRBJ1-5, with D uncertain. The germline gives CDR1 MNHEY, CDR2 SVGEGT. V lost 2 bases, J lost 1 base, and 9 bases lay in between. The CDR3 sequence is 15 residues long. CDR3: CASSYGFLSNQPQHF. The CDR3 bases are TGTGCCAGCAGTTACGGGTTTCTCAGCAATCAGCCCCAGCATTTT.

The V call is TRBV27, the J call TRBJ2-1; D remains unclear. The V end was cut by 4 bases, the J end by 6 bases, with 13 bases between. This CDR3 contains 14 residues. Germline V gives CDR1 MNHEY, CDR2 SMNVEV (reference sequence). The CDR3 region is CASSSYQSGNEQFF. In DNA form, the CDR3 reads TGTGCCAGCAGTTCTTACCAGTCCGGCAATGAGCAGTTCTTC.

V gene TRBV6-5 combines with J gene TRBJ2-3; D could derive from TRBD1 or TRBD2 (5 bases each). V lost 8 bases and J lost 4, with 13 bases in between. The CDR3 totals 13 residues. Germline CDR1 is MNHEY and CDR2 is SVGAGI. CDR3 coding DNA: TGTGCCAGCGCCAGAGGGGCACCAGATACGCAGTATTTT. It specifies CASARGAPDTQYF.

This clonotype has at least ten counts. A read error may produce the germline difference seen at one junction end. The chain employs TRBV29-1 and TRBJ2-1; D may be TRBD1 or TRBD2 (5 bases each). There are 13 residues in the CDR3. Germline CDR1 is SQVTM and CDR2 is ANQGSEA. The CDR3 region has the DNA TGCAGCGTAGAAGGGACCAACTACAATGAGCAGTTCTTC. Its protein product is CSVEGTNYNEQFF.

J is TRBJ1-1 and V is TRBV18; possible D gene TRBD1, 6 bases. Per germline, CDR1 KGHSH and CDR2 LQKENI. The CDR3 is made up of 15 amino acids. Trimming removed 1 base at V and 0 bases at J, with 9 bases between. The CDR3 DNA sequence: TGTGCCAGCTCACCACGGACAGCCATGAACACTGAAGCTTTCTTT. Its translation is CASSPRTAMNTEAFF.

The J gene is TRBJ2-7, the V gene TRBV7-8; D is ambiguous. Trimming shortened V by 5 bases and J by 4 bases, and 9 bases separated the two germline ends. The germline V gene has CDR1 SGHVS and CDR2 FQNEAQ. The CDR3 length is 12 residues. CDR3 loop: CASSHEYYEQYF. As DNA, the CDR3 is TGTGCCAGCAGCCACGAGTATTACGAGCAGTACTTC.

Ten or more counts support this clonotype. The chain combines TRBV20-1 with TRBJ2-5, with D perhaps matching TRBD2 (6 bases). The CDR3 contains 15 residues. The V gene lost 0 bases and the J gene lost 4 bases, with 15 bases spanning the gap. The germline V gene encodes CDR1 DFQATT and CDR2 SNEGSKA (reference sequence). The DNA for the CDR3 is TGCAGTGCTAGAGAAACGACTAGGGCAGGAGAGACCCAGTACTTC. Translated: CSARETTRAGETQYF.

This clonotype has just a few counts. This chain joins TRBV3-1 and TRBJ2-1; no firm D call. CDR3 length: 12 residues. Germline assignment: CDR1 LGHDT and CDR2 YNNKEL (reference sequence). Trimming stripped 4 bases from V and 4 bases from J, with 5 bases between. CDR3 sequence reads: CASSPEYNEQFF. The CDR3 DNA is TGTGCCAGCAGCCCCGAGTACAATGAGCAGTTCTTC.

The table lists this clonotype with a few counts. The rearrangement uses TRBV20-1 and TRBJ2-7, with 7 bases aligning to TRBD1. Per the germline V gene, CDR1 is DFQATT and CDR2 is SNEGSKA (reference sequence). This CDR3 has 13 residues. Trimming cost V 5 bases and J 0 bases; bases outside gene matches: 4. CDR3 coding DNA: TGCAGTGCTTGGGGGACAGCCTCCTACGAGCAGTACTTC. This translates into CSAWGTASYEQYF.

This sequence joins TRBV4-1 and TRBJ2-7; tentatively, D is TRBD2 (6 bases). V was pared by 0 bases and J by 3 bases, with 18 bases between. Germline CDR1 reads MGHRA; CDR2 reads YSYEKL. This CDR3 comprises 17 residues. CDR3 region: CASSQDSPGLRNYEQYF. CDR3 nucleotide sequence: TGCGCCAGCAGCCAAGATTCTCCGGGACTTCGAAACTACGAGCAGTACTTC.